This record covers a single TCR beta chain. Its matching antigen is unknown. This sample is part of a study of Tregs in tolerant kidney transplant recipients. Findings and caveats of the study: Expanding Tregs on activated donor B cells appeared to best identify donor-specific TCRbeta clones. Few patients were studied, so findings need validation in larger groups.

Assay used: immunoSEQ multiplex PCR; TCRdb lists only in-frame clones, some missing. Among roughly 120,000 clones, roughly nine tenths were seen once, and the ten largest hold less than 0.7%. Unstimulated Tregs (CD4+CD25+CD127-) and CD4+CD25- non-Tregs were sorted from PBMCs. CDR1 is LNHDA, CDR2 SQIVND, per germline (reference sequence). The CDR3 is made up of 15 amino acids. Losses at the gene ends were 5 bases for V and 2 bases for J; bases not matched to a gene: 8. The specimen was CD4+ T cells from blood. This receptor was obtained from a human donor in good health. The chain combines TRBV19 with TRBJ1-2, with 7 bases lining up with TRBD1. CDR3 sequence: CASSATGVPNYGYTF. CDR3 DNA: TGTGCCAGTAGTGCTACAGGGGTCCCAAACTATGGCTACACCTTC.